This T cell receptor beta chain was identified in a study of blood T cells in healthy people across ages. On this clonotype: What it binds is not known.

V lost 4 bases and J lost 13; bases outside the gene matches: 22. Germline V gene sequence: CDR1 SGHDT, CDR2 YYEEEE. The CDR3 is made up of 17 amino acids. Through a sample-barcoded 5' primer and a J-beta primer mix, a second PCR was run for about 7 to 12 cycles. A single record per CDR3 protein comes from TCRdb applying MiXCR to the 5' RACE reads. This sample has around 1,900,000 distinct CDR3 sequences, with about 39% found just once. Study-wide results and limits: The unknown donor CMV status may have confounded expanded clonotype changes.

The receptor's source is a human donor in good health. The rearrangement joins TRBV5-6 to TRBJ2-4; 8 positions agree with TRBD2. The sequenced material came from blood. The CDR3 protein is CASSPYRGGGFQESQYF. Here the CDR3 DNA reads TGTGCCAGCAGCCCATATAGGGGCGGGGGGTTCCAAGAGAGCCAGTACTTC.